At least ten counts were recorded for the clone carrying this T cell receptor (beta chain). The antigen remains unidentified. The CDR3 sequence is 16 residues long. V lost 1 base to trimming and J lost 4 bases; unmatched junction nucleotides: 6. Germline V gene data show CDR1 as SGHRS and CDR2 as YFSETQ. This record comes from a study of glioma-infiltrating T cells. TCR alpha and beta CDR3 regions were amplified from RNA using iRepertoire nested multiplex PCR. TCRdb ran MiXCR on the multiplex PCR reads and lists one entry per CDR3 protein. The sample has fewer than 55,000 distinct CDR3 sequences; 20% to 25% are singletons. General study results and limits: Non-neoplastic patients had below-expected tissue-blood divergence, while all gliomas exceeded expectation.

The chain couples TRBV5-1 to TRBJ2-5, with 11 bases lining up with TRBD2. Sequencing was carried out using glioma tissue, nonneoplastic brain tissue, or PBMCs (not recorded which). This receptor was obtained from a human donor with low-grade glioma or glioblastoma, undergoing nonglioma brain surgery, or in good health (not recorded which). CDR3 protein: CASSLTQGLAGETQYF. The CDR3 DNA sequence: TGCGCCAGCAGCTTGACCCAAGGACTAGCGGGAGAGACCCAGTACTTC. Looking up the rest from reference TRBV5-1 and TRBJ2-5 gives the full variable domain: KAGVTQTPRYLIKTRGQQVTLSCSPISGHRSVSWYQQTPGQGLQFLFEYFSETQRNKGNFPGRFSGRQFSNSRSEMNVSTLELGDSALYLCASSLTQGLAGETQYFGPGTRLLVL.